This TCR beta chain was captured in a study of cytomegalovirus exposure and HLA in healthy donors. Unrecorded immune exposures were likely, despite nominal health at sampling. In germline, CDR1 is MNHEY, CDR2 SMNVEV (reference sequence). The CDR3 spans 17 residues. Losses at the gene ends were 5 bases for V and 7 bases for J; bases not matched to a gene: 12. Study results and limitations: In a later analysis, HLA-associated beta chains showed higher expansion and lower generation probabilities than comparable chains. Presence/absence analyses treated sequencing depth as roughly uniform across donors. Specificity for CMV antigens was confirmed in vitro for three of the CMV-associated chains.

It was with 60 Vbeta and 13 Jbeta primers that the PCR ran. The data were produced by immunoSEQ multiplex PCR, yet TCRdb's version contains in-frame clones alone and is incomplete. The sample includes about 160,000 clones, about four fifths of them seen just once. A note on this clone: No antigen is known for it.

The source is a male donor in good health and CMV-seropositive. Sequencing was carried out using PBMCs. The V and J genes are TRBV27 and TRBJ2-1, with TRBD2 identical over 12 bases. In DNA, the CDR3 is TGTGCCAGCAGTACCCGTCAGACTAGCGGGAGTCGGAATGAGCAGTTCTTC. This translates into CASSTRQTSGSRNEQFF.